The 20 T cell receptor beta chains below all came from one sample that was sequenced in a study of T cells in Graves' hyperthyroidism and ophthalmopathy (dated by TCRdb to about 2019). Receptors were amplified or captured by multiplex PCR. The instrument was an Illumina HiSeq 2000. The TCR beta CDR3 regions were amplified from RNA transcripts. The first round of RT-PCR for the TCR CDR3 was performed with the HTBI primer set and the Qiagen OneStep RT-PCR kit. TCRdb trimmed the raw reads at Q25, called clones with MiXCR and kept productive beta chains. Identical CDR3 proteins give one entry, which carries the most common genes and DNA. The sample data list roughly 380,000 distinct CDR3 sequences, and roughly an eighth of these were observed just once. 5.3% of the sample rests with the top ten. Sequencing input: blood. The source is a woman in her late teens or twenties with Graves' hyperthyroidism.

At least ten counts were recorded for this clonotype. V and J are TRBV30 and TRBJ2-2; D is unresolved. Trimming left V 0 bases short and J 4 bases short, with 12 bases between. The CDR3 is 15 residues long. Per the germline V gene, CDR1 is GTSNPN and CDR2 is SVGIG (reference sequence). The CDR3 nucleotides read TGTGCCTGGAGTGTACGTTCACAGATCACCGGGGAGCTGTTTTTT. Amino acids: CAWSVRSQITGELFF.

This clonotype was observed at least ten times. This chain connects TRBV29-1 to TRBJ2-7; TRBD2 matches 10 bases. The CDR3 runs to 13 residues. From germline, CDR1 is SQVTM and CDR2 ANQGSEA. The J segment lost 3 bases and the V segment lost 6 bases, leaving 5 bases of the junction unmatched. Here the CDR3 DNA reads TGCAGCGTAACCGGGACTAGCGACTACGAGCAGTACTTC. Its translation: CSVTGTSDYEQYF.

Only a few counts were recorded for this clonotype. This sequence joins TRBV6-1 and TRBJ1-2; a weak D match, TRBD1 (5 bases). CDR3 length: 13 residues. The germline gives CDR1 MNHNS, CDR2 SASEGT. The germline V and J ends were trimmed by 6 bases and 6 bases, with 14 bases remaining between them. The CDR3 region is CASRWTKADGYTF. CDR3 nucleotide sequence: TGTGCCAGCAGGTGGACAAAAGCGGATGGCTACACCTTC.

The DNA for the CDR3 is TGCGCCAGCAGAGGGACTAGCGGGACTACAGATACGCAGTATTTT. Translation gives CASRGTSGTTDTQYF. The V and J genes are TRBV10-2 and TRBJ2-3; 13 bases are shared with TRBD2. Germline loops: CDR1 WSHSY, CDR2 SAAADI. The CDR3 length is 15 residues. Losses at the gene ends were 6 bases for V and 3 bases for J; bases not matched to a gene: 3.

This chain uses TRBV6-2 or TRBV6-3 with TRBJ2-2, with D perhaps TRBD2 (5 bases). This CDR3 spans 18 amino acids. The V gene lost 4 bases and the J gene lost 1 base, with 19 bases spanning the gap. Germline V gene data show CDR1 as MNHEY and CDR2 as SVGEGT. The DNA of the CDR3 is TGTGCCAGCAGTTCCCCCCTCGGGAAAGAATTGAACACCGGGGAGCTGTTTTTT. Translation: CASSSPLGKELNTGELFF.

This clonotype was seen at least ten times. The chain employs TRBV29-1 and TRBJ2-3; 7 positions agree with TRBD1. The CDR3 totals 15 residues. Germline values: CDR1 SQVTM, CDR2 ANQGSEA. V lost 4 bases to trimming and J lost 2 bases; unmatched junction nucleotides: 9. As DNA, the CDR3 is TGCAGCGTTGCCTCAGGGACAGACCTCACAGATACGCAGTATTTT. It specifies CSVASGTDLTDTQYF.

The V gene is TRBV12-3 or TRBV12-4, the J gene TRBJ2-2; no clear D gene. The CDR3 is 15 amino acids. Trimming removed 5 bases from V and 2 bases from J, with 12 bases in between. This CDR3 is CASSPAGSNTGELFF. As DNA, the CDR3 is TGTGCCAGCAGTCCCGCCGGTAGCAACACCGGGGAGCTGTTTTTT.

CDR3 loop: CASSPRGRGMNTEAFF. CDR3 coding DNA: TGTGCCAGCAGCCCCCGCGGGAGGGGGATGAACACTGAAGCTTTCTTT. The J gene is TRBJ1-1, the V gene TRBV11-2; D might be TRBD1 (6 bases). The CDR3 length is 16 residues. The ends were cut back, 5 bases at V and 0 bases at J, with 16 bases in the middle. CDR1 is SGHAT, CDR2 FQNNGV, per germline.

The rearrangement links TRBV19 to TRBJ2-1; no definite D call. Trimming shortened V by 5 bases and J by 3 bases, and 14 bases separated the two germline ends. Germline V gives CDR1 LNHDA, CDR2 SQIVND (reference sequence). CDR3 length: 15 amino acids. CDR3 sequence (DNA): TGTGCCAGTAGTTCCCTCATACGTGGCTACAATGAGCAGTTCTTC. Translating it yields CASSSLIRGYNEQFF.

This clonotype was counted many times. The chain couples TRBV11-2 to TRBJ2-2; tentative D call: TRBD1 (6 bases). V lost 5 bases and J lost 8, with 12 bases in between. Per the germline V gene, CDR1 is SGHAT and CDR2 is FQNNGV. The CDR3 extends over 13 amino acids. Here the CDR3 reads CASSRTVGGELFF. Written as DNA, the CDR3 is TGTGCCAGCAGCCGGACAGTGGGAGGGGAGCTGTTTTTT.

Many counts were recorded for this clonotype. The CDR3 loop reads CASSWGGDGYTF. CDR3 DNA: TGTGCCAGCAGTTGGGGCGGGGATGGCTACACCTTC. The V and J genes are TRBV28 and TRBJ1-2, with D tentatively TRBD1 (5 bases). Looked up from germline, CDR1 is MDHEN and CDR2 is SYDVKM. V lost 4 bases, J lost 6 bases, and 9 bases lay in between. The CDR3 extends over 12 amino acids.

This chain links TRBV9 with TRBJ1-4; D possibly corresponds to TRBD1 (5 bases). The CDR3 loop spans 15 amino acids. V lost 4 bases, J lost 0 bases, and 10 bases lay in between. Germline CDR1 and CDR2: SGDLS and YYNGEE. CDR3 amino acids: CASSPSGSTNEKLFF. As DNA, the CDR3 is TGTGCCAGCAGCCCCTCAGGGTCAACTAATGAAAAACTGTTTTTT.

The chain carries TRBV2 and TRBJ2-2; D gene unclear. V gave up 2 bases and J gave up 6 bases, with 7 bases separating them. The CDR3 spans 13 residues. CDR1 and CDR2 (germline): SNHLY, FYNNEI. Here the CDR3 DNA reads TGTGCCAGCAGTGAAAAAGCCCCCGGGGAGCTGTTTTTT. It codes for CASSEKAPGELFF.

Ten or more counts support this clonotype. The chain links TRBV6-1 to TRBJ2-7; 8 bases fit TRBD2. J lost 2 bases, V lost 7 bases, and 7 bases had no gene match. The length of the CDR3 is 14 residues. Per germline, CDR1 MNHNS and CDR2 SASEGT. The CDR3 bases are TGTGCCAGCACCCGGGGGGGGACGACCTACGAGCAGTACTTC. Its protein product is CASTRGGTTYEQYF.

In DNA form, the CDR3 reads TGTGCCAGCAGCAGCACTGGACAGGGAGAGCAGTTCTTC. Its translation: CASSSTGQGEQFF. The chain joins TRBV6-1 to TRBJ2-1, with 8 nucleotides matching TRBD1. Germline CDR1 MNHNS, CDR2 SASEGT. This CDR3 has 13 residues. V shed 6 bases and J 10 bases; nucleotides not matched to a gene: 8.

This clonotype has more than one count but fewer than ten. The chain is built from TRBV28 and TRBJ2-2; D is undetermined. V was trimmed by 5 bases and J by 4 bases, leaving 5 bases between them. CDR1 is MDHEN and CDR2 is SYDVKM in the germline V gene. This CDR3 has 12 residues. CDR3 bases: TGTGCCAGCAGTCCGAGCACCGGGGAGCTGTTTTTT. Its translation is CASSPSTGELFF.

This clonotype was observed at least ten times. J is TRBJ1-1 and V is TRBV6-1; perhaps TRBD1 as D (6 bases). The germline CDR1 and CDR2 sequences are MNHNS and SASEGT. Deletions cut 6 bases from V and 0 bases from J, with 17 bases between. This CDR3 is 16 amino acids long. CDR3 protein: CASRPDRQRLNTEAFF. For the CDR3, the DNA is TGTGCCAGCAGACCTGACAGGCAAAGGTTGAACACTGAAGCTTTCTTT.

The CDR3 here is CASSPFATEAFF. The CDR3 bases are TGTGCCAGCAGTCCTTTCGCCACTGAAGCTTTCTTT. The chain recombines TRBV28 with TRBJ1-1, with D unclear. The CDR3 extends over 12 amino acids. Germline V gene data show CDR1 as MDHEN and CDR2 as SYDVKM. Trimming shortened V by 5 bases and J by 4 bases, and 8 bases separated the two germline ends.

In its sample, this clonotype was seen a few times. The chain has TRBV3-1 and TRBJ1-1, with D possibly matching TRBD1 (6 bases). The CDR3 sequence is 15 residues long. Germline V gives CDR1 LGHDT, CDR2 YNNKEL (reference sequence). Between the trimmed V and J ends, which lost 2 bases and 1 base, there was a span of 11 bases. The CDR3, as DNA: TGTGCCAGCAGCCAATTAGGACAGACGAACACTGAAGCTTTCTTT. Amino acid sequence: CASSQLGQTNTEAFF.

DNA of the CDR3: TGTGCCAGCAGACCCGGGACAGGGGGCAATGAGCAGTTCTTC. Protein sequence: CASRPGTGGNEQFF. The V call is TRBV7-6, the J call TRBJ2-1; 11 positions agree with TRBD1. With V trimmed by 6 bases and J by 6 bases, 4 bases remained unmatched. The CDR3 runs 14 residues. Germline V gene lookup returns CDR1 SGHVS and CDR2 FNYEAQ. Filled out from reference TRBV7-6 and TRBJ2-1, the complete variable domain reads GAGVSQSPRYKVTKRGQDVALRCDPISGHVSLYWYRQALGQGPEFLTYFNYEAQQDKSGLPNDRFSAERPEGSISTLTIQRTEQRDSAMYRCASRPGTGGNEQFFGPGTRLTVL.